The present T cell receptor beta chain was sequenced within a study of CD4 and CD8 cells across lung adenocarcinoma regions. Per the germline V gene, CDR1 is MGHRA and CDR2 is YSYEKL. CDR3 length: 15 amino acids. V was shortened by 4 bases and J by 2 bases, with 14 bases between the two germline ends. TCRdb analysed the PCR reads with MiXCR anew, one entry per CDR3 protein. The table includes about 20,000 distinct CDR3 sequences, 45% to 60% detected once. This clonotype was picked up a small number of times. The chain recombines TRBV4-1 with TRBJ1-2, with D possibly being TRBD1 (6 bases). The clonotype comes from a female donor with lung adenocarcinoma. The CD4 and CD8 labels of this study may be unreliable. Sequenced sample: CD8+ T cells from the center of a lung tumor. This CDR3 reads CASSPRTAMNYGYTF. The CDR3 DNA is TGCGCCAGCAGCCCGCGGACAGCGATGAACTATGGCTACACCTTC.